These 19 T cell receptor beta chains came from one sample sequenced in a study of Tregs in tolerant kidney transplant recipients. Assay: immunoSEQ multiplex PCR; the TCRdb copy retains only in-frame clones and omits some. This repertoire includes approximately 49,000 clones. The sample was CD4+ T cells from blood, taken before the transplant. Every receptor here comes from a human donor who received a combined kidney and bone marrow transplant.

Turning to this clone: Sequencing ends 3 residues short of the CDR3 end; the germline J gene provides the rest. This chain joins TRBV18 and TRBJ1-1, with a tentative D call TRBD1 (6 bases). Trimming cost V 5 bases and J 3 bases, with 10 bases left between them. CDR3 size: 13 residues. Germline lookup yields CDR1 KGHSH and CDR2 LQKENI. The CDR3: CASSEQGDTEAFF. The sequenced CDR3 bases are TGTGCCAGCTCAGAACAGGGAGACACTGAA.

Comment on this clone: With the read ending 3 residues before the CDR3 end, the germline J gene is used to fill in that end. The chain couples TRBV7-9 to TRBJ1-1; D ambiguous. Germline loops: CDR1 SEHNR, CDR2 FQNEAQ (reference sequence). The CDR3 totals 13 residues. Trimming took off 7 bases at V and 1 base at J, with 10 bases between the two ends. The CDR3 is CASKGSANTEAFF. CDR3 bases read: TGTGCCAGCAAGGGTTCAGCGAACACTGAA.

On this clone itself: The read gets to within 3 residues of the CDR3 end, and the germline J gene fills in the rest. The chain recombines TRBV7-6 with TRBJ2-1; 10 bases fit TRBD2. From germline, CDR1 is SGHVS and CDR2 FNYEAQ. The J segment lost 3 bases and the V segment lost 5 bases, leaving 10 bases of the junction unmatched. The CDR3 extends over 17 amino acids. The sequenced part of the CDR3 DNA is TGTGCCAGCAGCCCCCTAGCGGGAGTATCTGTCTACAATGAG. Its protein product is CASSPLAGVSVYNE. The CDR3 reads in full as CASSPLAGVSVYNEQFF. Variable domain in full (rest from reference TRBV7-6 and TRBJ2-1): GAGVSQSPRYKVTKRGQDVALRCDPISGHVSLYWYRQALGQGPEFLTYFNYEAQQDKSGLPNDRFSAERPEGSISTLTIQRTEQRDSAMYRCASSPLAGVSVYNEQFFGPGTRLTVL.

CDR3 amino acids: CASSRTGYDGSNQPQHF. The CDR3 bases that were read are TGCGCCAGCAGCAGAACAGGGTACGATGGGAGCAATCAGCCC. The chain uses TRBV5-1 and TRBJ1-5; maybe TRBD1 (6 bases). The read terminates 3 residues ahead of where the CDR3 ends, so the germline J gene completes it. Trimming shortened V by 4 bases and J by 1 base, and 18 bases separated the two germline ends. Germline CDR1 is SGHRS and CDR2 is YFSETQ. The CDR3 consists of 17 residues.

CDR3 sequence: CASSPTGRIGNEKLFF. CDR3 bases read: TGCGCCAGCAGCCCTACAGGGCGTATTGGTAATGAAAAA. This rearrangement joins TRBV5-1 to TRBJ1-4, with D tentatively TRBD1 (6 bases). The read stops 3 residues short of the end of the CDR3; the missing end is completed from the germline J gene. The CDR3 is 16 amino acids. Trimming took off 4 bases at V and 4 bases at J, with 17 bases between the two ends. Germline values: CDR1 SGHRS, CDR2 YFSETQ.

As for this clone: The junction and the germline gene differ at one end; a read error may be behind it. The CDR3 extends 3 residues past the end of the read, so its final part is completed from the germline J gene. This chain connects TRBV4-2 to TRBJ2-3, with TRBD2 matching over 8 bases. CDR1 is LGHNA, CDR2 YNFKEQ, per germline. This CDR3 comprises 17 residues. CDR3 DNA, as far as it was read: TGCGCCAGCAGCCAAGAAGGGACTAGATGGCGCACAGATACG. Protein sequence: CASSQEGTRWRTDT. The CDR3 in its entirety is CASSQEGTRWRTDTQYF.

Points on this clone: The read comes to an end 3 residues before the CDR3 does, leaving the germline J gene to fill in the end. V gene TRBV4-2 combines with J gene TRBJ2-7, with no clear D. In germline, CDR1 is LGHNA, CDR2 YNFKEQ. The length of the CDR3 is 14 residues. The V and J ends lost 2 bases and 0 bases respectively, with 8 bases between them. Partial CDR3 DNA: TGTGCCAGCAGCCAATCCTATAGCTCCTACGAG. Translating it yields CASSQSYSSYE. The CDR3 as a whole reads CASSQSYSSYEQYF.

Comments on this clone: The observed sequence ends 3 residues before the CDR3 terminus, with the missing tail filled in from the germline J gene. The chain joins TRBV6-4 to TRBJ1-3; D is possibly TRBD1 (5 bases). The length of the CDR3 is 17 residues. Per germline, CDR1 MRHNA and CDR2 SNTAGT. Trimming took off 2 bases at V and 1 base at J, with 15 bases between the two ends. The CDR3 here is CASSDAQGLISGNTIYF. CDR3 DNA (partial): TGTGCCAGCAGTGACGCTCAGGGTCTTATTTCTGGAAACACC.

In the case of this clone: The sequenced fragment ends 3 residues before the CDR3 boundary, so the rest is inferred from the germline J gene. The chain employs TRBV19 and TRBJ2-2; 10 positions match TRBD2. J was trimmed by 5 bases and V by 4 bases; bases with no gene match: 7. Per germline, CDR1 LNHDA and CDR2 SQIVND (reference sequence). CDR3 size: 16 residues. CDR3 region: CASSKPSGSGTGELFF. The sequenced CDR3 bases are TGTGCCAGTAGTAAGCCTAGCGGGAGTGGTACCGGGGAG.

About this clone: The sequence runs out 3 residues before the end of the CDR3; the remainder is reconstructed from the germline J gene. The V gene is TRBV2, the J gene TRBJ2-1; tentative D call: TRBD2 (5 bases). Trimming left V 6 bases short and J 6 bases short, with 12 bases between. Germline V lookup: CDR1 SNHLY, CDR2 FYNNEI. The CDR3 sequence is 13 residues long. CDR3 amino acids: CASRRAPGNEQFF. The covered CDR3 bases are TGTGCCAGCAGGCGGGCCCCCGGCAATGAG.

Regarding this clone: Read data end 3 residues before the CDR3 end; the end is taken from the germline J gene. The chain combines TRBV7-2 with TRBJ2-1; D ambiguous. This CDR3 has 12 amino acids. CDR1 SGHTA and CDR2 FQGNSA come from the germline V gene. V lost 1 base, J lost 9 bases, and 7 bases lay in between. CDR3 DNA (partial): TGTGCCAGCAGCTTAGGAAGAGGTGAG. Translation gives CASSLGRGE. The entire CDR3 protein reads CASSLGRGEQFF.

As regards this clone: The read is 3 residues too short to cover the CDR3 end, so that end is filled in from the germline J gene. The chain couples TRBV7-6 to TRBJ2-5, with 7 bases that match TRBD1. The CDR3 is 14 residues long. The V segment lost 6 bases and the J segment 2 bases; nucleotides outside the gene matches: 6. In germline, CDR1 is SGHVS, CDR2 FNYEAQ. The CDR3 DNA, read in part, is TGTGCCAGCAGATTAACGGGACAGCAAGAGACC. This sequence encodes CASRLTGQQET. The full-length CDR3 reads as CASRLTGQQETQYF.

As regards this clone: The observed sequence ends 3 residues before the CDR3 terminus, with the missing tail filled in from the germline J gene. The rearrangement links TRBV20-1 to TRBJ2-1, with 9 bases lining up with TRBD2. Per the germline V gene, CDR1 is DFQATT and CDR2 is SNEGSKA (reference sequence). Losses at the gene ends were 6 bases for V and 4 bases for J; bases not matched to a gene: 7. The CDR3 runs 14 residues. The chain's CDR3 is CSAEEREAYNEQFF. The covered CDR3 bases are TGCAGTGCAGAAGAGCGGGAGGCGTACAATGAG.

A note on this clone: The CDR3 end lies 3 residues beyond the end of the read and is filled in from the germline J gene. V usage is TRBV30 and J usage is TRBJ1-6; 7 bases map to TRBD1. The CDR3 totals 15 residues. The V gene's germline CDR1 is GTSNPN and CDR2 SVGIG (reference sequence). Trimming at V came to 0 bases and at J to 11 bases, leaving 10 bases not matched to a gene. The DNA read from the CDR3 is TGTGCCTGGAGTGTACAGGGGACAACCGATCCACCC. Protein sequence: CAWSVQGTTDPP. The whole CDR3 reads CAWSVQGTTDPPLHF.

Details on this clone: The read ends 3 residues before the CDR3 terminus; that terminus is restored from the germline J gene. J is TRBJ2-2 and V is TRBV5-1; a weak D match, TRBD1 (5 bases). V lost 0 bases and J 4 bases, leaving 10 bases between the germline ends. CDR3 length: 15 residues. In germline, CDR1 is SGHRS, CDR2 YFSETQ. Incomplete CDR3 DNA: TGCGCCAGCAGCTTGGACAGGTCGGGCACCGGGGAG. It translates to CASSLDRSGTGE. The whole CDR3 region reads CASSLDRSGTGELFF.

As to this clone: The CDR3 end lies 3 residues beyond the end of the read and is filled in from the germline J gene. The chain uses TRBV6-1 and TRBJ1-6, with TRBD1 matching over 9 bases. The CDR3 contains 15 residues. Germline-derived CDR1 and CDR2 are MNHNS and SASEGT. V dropped 4 bases and J dropped 10; count of bases not matched to a gene: 8. CDR3 loop: CASSGGTGYSSPLHF. CDR3 DNA (partial): TGTGCCAGCAGTGGCGGGACAGGGTATTCATCACCC.

On this clone itself: The CDR3 goes on 3 residues after the read ends, and that part is filled in from the germline J gene. V gene TRBV7-2 combines with J gene TRBJ2-1, with D perhaps TRBD2 (6 bases). The germline CDR1 and CDR2 sequences are SGHTA and FQGNSA. The length of the CDR3 is 14 residues. The V and J ends lost 7 bases and 5 bases respectively, with 15 bases between them. The CDR3 protein is CASIPGAGNNEQFF. CDR3 bases read: TGTGCCAGCATCCCCGGGGCGGGGAACAATGAG.

Note on this clone: The read comes to an end 3 residues before the CDR3 does, leaving the germline J gene to fill in the end. The genes are TRBV5-1 and TRBJ2-1; D perhaps matches TRBD1 (5 bases). This CDR3 comprises 14 residues. V lost 4 bases to trimming and J lost 3 bases, with 11 bases between them. CDR1 and CDR2 (germline): SGHRS, YFSETQ. The covered CDR3 bases are TGCGCCAGCAGCACCTCAGGGTTCTACAATGAG. Protein product: CASSTSGFYNE. The entire CDR3 protein reads CASSTSGFYNEQFF.

Comments on this clone: The CDR3 extends 3 residues past the end of the read, so its final part is completed from the germline J gene. The chain links TRBV5-1 to TRBJ1-5; the D is unclear. Germline V gives CDR1 SGHRS, CDR2 YFSETQ. The length of the CDR3 is 15 residues. V was trimmed by 0 bases and J by 4 bases, leaving 11 bases between them. This chain's CDR3 is CASSLDGGANQPQHF. The covered CDR3 bases are TGCGCCAGCAGCTTGGACGGCGGAGCTAATCAGCCC.